The 2 T cell receptor beta chains presented below share a single source sample, sequenced in a study of identical twins. TCRdb ran MiXCR on the 5' RACE reads and lists one entry per CDR3 protein. The table includes a few hundred thousand distinct CDR3 sequences, roughly 24% detected once. The same specimen was also included in a second study, on T cells expressing NK-cell markers.

The sample comprised CD4+ T cells sorted from blood. The source of these receptors is a woman aged 18-29 years in good health.

The CDR3 nucleotides read TGCGCCAGCAGCTTGGAACAGAAGAACACTGAAGCTTTCTTT. It translates to CASSLEQKNTEAFF. This chain connects TRBV5-1 to TRBJ1-1; D is undetermined. The germline gives CDR1 SGHRS, CDR2 YFSETQ. There are 14 residues in the CDR3. V gave up 0 bases and J gave up 1 base, with 7 bases separating them. Variable domain in full (rest from reference TRBV5-1 and TRBJ1-1): KAGVTQTPRYLIKTRGQQVTLSCSPISGHRSVSWYQQTPGQGLQFLFEYFSETQRNKGNFPGRFSGRQFSNSRSEMNVSTLELGDSALYLCASSLEQKNTEAFFGQGTRLTVV.

A few counts support this clonotype. This rearrangement joins TRBV28 to TRBJ2-2; TRBD2 matches at 10 bases. CDR1 is MDHEN, CDR2 SYDVKM, per germline. The trim removed 8 bases at V and 6 bases at J, leaving 6 bases unmatched. The CDR3 spans 14 residues. This chain's CDR3 is CASLTSGTAGELFF. The DNA of the CDR3 is TGTGCCAGCCTCACTAGCGGGACCGCCGGGGAGCTGTTTTTT.